Below, one TCR beta chain is given with its context. Antigen: not known. This sample was included in a study of blood T cells in healthy people across ages. Study-level findings and limits: It was found that TCR beta diversity correlated strongly with the percentage of naive T cells.

Germline trimming cut 6 bases from V and 2 bases from J; bases unmatched to any gene: 7. Germline CDR1 reads MNHEY; CDR2 reads SVGEGT. The CDR3 totals 15 residues. Each donor had about 9.6 milliliters of peripheral blood drawn. Primers used in a second PCR of roughly 6 to 12 cycles were a sample-barcoded 5' primer and a J-beta primer mix. TCRdb analysed the 5' RACE reads with MiXCR anew, one entry per CDR3 protein. The sample has some 1,500,000 distinct CDR3 sequences, under 55% seen once. Specimen: blood. The TCR comes from a young woman in good health. V usage is TRBV6-2 or TRBV6-3 and J usage is TRBJ2-1, with 7 bases matching TRBD1. The CDR3 region has the DNA TGTGCCAGCAGAAAGGCACAGGGGACCTACAATGAGCAGTTCTTC. It is translated as CASRKAQGTYNEQFF.